These 2 T cell receptor beta chains share one sample of origin, sequenced in a study of cytomegalovirus exposure and HLA in healthy donors. The PCR was carried out with 60 Vbeta primers and 13 Jbeta primers. The data were produced by immunoSEQ multiplex PCR, yet TCRdb's version contains in-frame clones alone and is incomplete. The sample holds approximately 220,000 clones, roughly 87% seen once. Sequencing used PBMCs. These receptors originate from a man in his forties or fifties in good health and CMV-seropositive.

The rearrangement uses TRBV15 and TRBJ1-1; D is unclear. The length of the CDR3 is 13 residues. Germline CDR1 reads LNHNV; CDR2 reads YYDKDF (reference sequence). Trimming took off 6 bases at V and 1 base at J, with 9 bases between the two ends. The CDR3 here is CATRVRANTEAFF. As DNA, the CDR3 is TGTGCCACCAGGGTTCGCGCGAACACTGAAGCTTTCTTT. Variable domain in full (rest from reference TRBV15 and TRBJ1-1): DAMVIQNPRYQVTQFGKPVTLSCSQTLNHNVMYWYQQKSSQAPKLLFHYYDKDFNNEADTPDNFQSRRPNTSFCFLDIRSPGLGDTAMYLCATRVRANTEAFFGQGTRLTVV.

V is TRBV27 and J is TRBJ1-2; D gene ambiguous. Germline CDR1 and CDR2: MNHEY and SMNVEV (reference sequence). The CDR3 sequence is 15 residues long. The germline V and J ends were trimmed by 5 bases and 2 bases, with 15 bases remaining between them. CDR3 DNA: TGTGCCAGCAGTCCTAGGGCGGGGATGAACTATGGCTACACCTTC. It yields the protein CASSPRAGMNYGYTF.